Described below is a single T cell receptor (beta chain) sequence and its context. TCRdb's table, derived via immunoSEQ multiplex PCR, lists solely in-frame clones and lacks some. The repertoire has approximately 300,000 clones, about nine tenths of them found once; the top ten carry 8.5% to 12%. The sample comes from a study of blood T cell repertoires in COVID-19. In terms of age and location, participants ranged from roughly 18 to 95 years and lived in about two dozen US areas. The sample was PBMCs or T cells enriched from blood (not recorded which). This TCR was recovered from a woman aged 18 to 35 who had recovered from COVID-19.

The CDR3 DNA sequence: TGTGCCAGCAGCGTAGCCCAGGGGGGTTCACCCCTCCACTTT. Protein: CASSVAQGGSPLHF. The V gene is TRBV9, the J gene TRBJ1-6; 7 bases match TRBD1. V trimming: 0 bases; J trimming: 9 bases; junction bases outside the gene matches: 3. This CDR3 is 14 amino acids long. Germline CDR1 reads SGDLS; CDR2 reads YYNGEE.